This TCR beta chain was sequenced during a study of response to subunit inactivated influenza vaccine. General study results and limits: The authors proposed limited new T cell recruitment per seasonal influenza vaccination.

A single record per CDR3 protein comes from TCRdb applying MiXCR to the RT-PCR reads. The table has hundreds of thousands of distinct CDR3 sequences, about 25% seen once. V was trimmed by 6 bases and J by 9 bases, leaving 8 bases between them. CDR1 and CDR2 (germline): MNHEY, SVGEGT. This CDR3 contains 11 residues. As concerns this clonotype: The target antigen is unknown.

The input for sequencing was CD4+ T cells sorted from PBMCs, taken 5 days after vaccination. The genes are TRBV6-2 or TRBV6-3 and TRBJ2-2; the D is unclear. The sequence came from a man aged 50-59 years who received an inactivated influenza vaccine. CDR3 in amino acids: CASRAARELFF. CDR3 bases: TGTGCCAGCAGAGCAGCCAGGGAGCTGTTTTTT.